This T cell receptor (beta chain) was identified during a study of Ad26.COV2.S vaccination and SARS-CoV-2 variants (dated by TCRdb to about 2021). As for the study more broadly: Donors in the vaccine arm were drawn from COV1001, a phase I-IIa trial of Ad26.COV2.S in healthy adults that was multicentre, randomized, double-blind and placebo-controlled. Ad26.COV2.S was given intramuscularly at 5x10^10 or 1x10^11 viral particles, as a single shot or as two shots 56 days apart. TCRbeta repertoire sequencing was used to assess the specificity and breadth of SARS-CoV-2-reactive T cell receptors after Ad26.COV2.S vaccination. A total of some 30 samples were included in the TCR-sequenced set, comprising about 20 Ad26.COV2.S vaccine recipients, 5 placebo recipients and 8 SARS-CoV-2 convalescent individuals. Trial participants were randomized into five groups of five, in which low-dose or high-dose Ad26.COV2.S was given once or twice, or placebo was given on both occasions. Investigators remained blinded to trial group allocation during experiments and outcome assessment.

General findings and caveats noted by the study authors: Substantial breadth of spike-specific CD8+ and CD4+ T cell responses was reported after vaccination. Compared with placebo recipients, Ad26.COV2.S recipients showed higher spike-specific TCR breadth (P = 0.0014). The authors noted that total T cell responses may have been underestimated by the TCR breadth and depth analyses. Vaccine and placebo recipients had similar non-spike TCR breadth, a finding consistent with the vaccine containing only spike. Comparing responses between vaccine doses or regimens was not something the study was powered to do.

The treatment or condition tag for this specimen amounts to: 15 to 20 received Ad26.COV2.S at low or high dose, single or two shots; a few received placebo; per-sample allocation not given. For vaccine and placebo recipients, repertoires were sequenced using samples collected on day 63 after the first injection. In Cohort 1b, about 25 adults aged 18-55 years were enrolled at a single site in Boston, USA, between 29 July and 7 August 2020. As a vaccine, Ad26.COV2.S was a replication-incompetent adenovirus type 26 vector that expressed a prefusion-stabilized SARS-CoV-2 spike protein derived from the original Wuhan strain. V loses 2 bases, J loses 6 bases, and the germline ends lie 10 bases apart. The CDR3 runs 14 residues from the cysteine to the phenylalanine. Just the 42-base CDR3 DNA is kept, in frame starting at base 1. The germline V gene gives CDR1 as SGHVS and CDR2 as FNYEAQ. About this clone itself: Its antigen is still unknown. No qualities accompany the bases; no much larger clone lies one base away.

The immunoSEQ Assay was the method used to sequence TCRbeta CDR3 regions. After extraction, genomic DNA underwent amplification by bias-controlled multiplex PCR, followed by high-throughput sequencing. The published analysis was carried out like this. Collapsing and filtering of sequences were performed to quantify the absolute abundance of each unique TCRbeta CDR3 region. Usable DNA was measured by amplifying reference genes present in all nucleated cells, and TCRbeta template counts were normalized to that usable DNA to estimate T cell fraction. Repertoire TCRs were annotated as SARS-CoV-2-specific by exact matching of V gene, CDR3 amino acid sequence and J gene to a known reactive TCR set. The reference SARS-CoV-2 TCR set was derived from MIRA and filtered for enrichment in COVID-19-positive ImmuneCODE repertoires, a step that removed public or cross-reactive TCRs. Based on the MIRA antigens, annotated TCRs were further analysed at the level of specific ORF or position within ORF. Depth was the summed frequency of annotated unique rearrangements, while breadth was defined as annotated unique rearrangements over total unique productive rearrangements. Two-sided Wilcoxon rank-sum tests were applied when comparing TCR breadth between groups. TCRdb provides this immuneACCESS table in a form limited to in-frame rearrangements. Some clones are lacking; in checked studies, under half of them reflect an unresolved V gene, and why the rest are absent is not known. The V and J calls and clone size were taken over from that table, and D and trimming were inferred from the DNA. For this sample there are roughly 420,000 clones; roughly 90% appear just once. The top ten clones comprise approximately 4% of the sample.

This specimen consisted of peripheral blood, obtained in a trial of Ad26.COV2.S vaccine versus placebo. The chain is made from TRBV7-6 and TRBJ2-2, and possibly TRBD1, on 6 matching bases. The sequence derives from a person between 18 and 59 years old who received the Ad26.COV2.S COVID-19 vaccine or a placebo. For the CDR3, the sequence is CASSLNRDSGELFF. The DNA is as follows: TGTGCCAGCAGCTTAAACAGGGATTCCGGGGAGCTGTTTTTT.